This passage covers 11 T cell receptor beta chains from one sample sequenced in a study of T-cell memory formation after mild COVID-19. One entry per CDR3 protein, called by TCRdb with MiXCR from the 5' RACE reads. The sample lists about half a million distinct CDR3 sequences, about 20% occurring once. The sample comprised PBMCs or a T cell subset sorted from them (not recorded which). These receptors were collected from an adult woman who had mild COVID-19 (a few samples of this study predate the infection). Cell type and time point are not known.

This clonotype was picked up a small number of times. CDR3 DNA: TGCAGTGCTAGAGGGACAGCGAACACTGAAGCTTTCTTT. Translating it yields CSARGTANTEAFF. V and J are TRBV20-1 and TRBJ1-1; maybe TRBD1 (6 bases). The CDR3 has 13 amino acids. V lost 1 base to trimming and J lost 1 base, with 7 bases between them. CDR1 is DFQATT and CDR2 is SNEGSKA in the germline V gene (reference sequence).

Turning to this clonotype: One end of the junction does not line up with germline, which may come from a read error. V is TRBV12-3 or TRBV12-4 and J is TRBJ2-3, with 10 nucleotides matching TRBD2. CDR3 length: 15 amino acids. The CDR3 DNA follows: TGTGCCAGCAGCGCTAGCGGGGGCCGCACATATACGCAGTATTTT. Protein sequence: CASSASGGRTYTQYF.

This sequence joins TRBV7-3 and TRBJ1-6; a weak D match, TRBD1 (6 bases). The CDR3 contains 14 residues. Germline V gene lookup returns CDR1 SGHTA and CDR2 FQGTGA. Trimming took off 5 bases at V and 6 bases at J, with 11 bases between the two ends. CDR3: CASSLGTSNSPLHF. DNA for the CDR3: TGTGCCAGCAGCCTGGGGACATCTAATTCACCCCTCCACTTT. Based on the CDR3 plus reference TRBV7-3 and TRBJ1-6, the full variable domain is GAGVSQTPSNKVTEKGKYVELRCDPISGHTALYWYRQSLGQGPEFLIYFQGTGAADDSGLPNDRFFAVRPEGSVSTLKIQRTERGDSAVYLCASSLGTSNSPLHFGNGTRLTVT.

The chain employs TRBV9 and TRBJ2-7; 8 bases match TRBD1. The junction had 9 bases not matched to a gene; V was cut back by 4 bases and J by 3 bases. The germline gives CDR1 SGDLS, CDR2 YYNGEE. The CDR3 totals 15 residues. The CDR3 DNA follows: TGTGCCAGCAGCAAGGACAGGGAAGGGGACTACGAGCAGTACTTC. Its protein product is CASSKDREGDYEQYF.

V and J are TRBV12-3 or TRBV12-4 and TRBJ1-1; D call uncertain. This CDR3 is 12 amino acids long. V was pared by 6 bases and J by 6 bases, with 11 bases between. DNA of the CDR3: TGTGCCAGCAGAACTCAGAGCGCTGAAGCTTTCTTT. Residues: CASRTQSAEAFF.

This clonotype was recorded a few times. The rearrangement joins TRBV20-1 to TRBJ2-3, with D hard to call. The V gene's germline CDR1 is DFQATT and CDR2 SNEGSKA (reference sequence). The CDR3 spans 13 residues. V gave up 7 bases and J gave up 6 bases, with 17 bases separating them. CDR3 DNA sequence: TGCAGTGTACTCCGACAACAGTACGATACGCAGTATTTT. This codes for CSVLRQQYDTQYF.

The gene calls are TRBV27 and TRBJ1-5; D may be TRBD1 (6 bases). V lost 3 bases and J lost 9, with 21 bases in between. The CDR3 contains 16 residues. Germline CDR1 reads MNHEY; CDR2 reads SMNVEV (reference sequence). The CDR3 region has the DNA TGTGCCAGCAGTTTCCCTATCGGAGGGGGGTCTGGGCCCCAGCATTTT. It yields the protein CASSFPIGGGSGPQHF.

CDR3 DNA: TGCGCCAGCAGCTCGACAGGATGGTCGACCTACGAGCAGTACTTC. It translates to CASSSTGWSTYEQYF. V is TRBV5-1 and J is TRBJ2-7; possibly TRBD1 for D (6 bases). The CDR3 is made up of 15 amino acids. V was trimmed by 3 bases and J by 2 bases, leaving 15 bases between them. Germline CDR1 is SGHRS and CDR2 is YFSETQ. The full variable domain, its missing parts supplied by reference TRBV5-1 and TRBJ2-7, is KAGVTQTPRYLIKTRGQQVTLSCSPISGHRSVSWYQQTPGQGLQFLFEYFSETQRNKGNFPGRFSGRQFSNSRSEMNVSTLELGDSALYLCASSSTGWSTYEQYFGPGTRLTVT.

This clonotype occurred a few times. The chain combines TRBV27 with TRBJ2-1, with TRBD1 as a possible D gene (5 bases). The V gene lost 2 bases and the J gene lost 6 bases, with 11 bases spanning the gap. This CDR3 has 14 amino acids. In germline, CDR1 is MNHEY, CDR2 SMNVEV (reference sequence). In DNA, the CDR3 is TGTGCCAGCAGTTTACTGCAGGGCGGCAATGAGCAGTTCTTC. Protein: CASSLLQGGNEQFF.

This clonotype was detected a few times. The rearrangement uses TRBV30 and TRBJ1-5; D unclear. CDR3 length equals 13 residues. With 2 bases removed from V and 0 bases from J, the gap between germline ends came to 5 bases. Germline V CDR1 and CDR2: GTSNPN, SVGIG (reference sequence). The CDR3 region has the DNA TGTGCCTGGAGTTCGGCTAGCAATCAGCCCCAGCATTTT. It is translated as CAWSSASNQPQHF.

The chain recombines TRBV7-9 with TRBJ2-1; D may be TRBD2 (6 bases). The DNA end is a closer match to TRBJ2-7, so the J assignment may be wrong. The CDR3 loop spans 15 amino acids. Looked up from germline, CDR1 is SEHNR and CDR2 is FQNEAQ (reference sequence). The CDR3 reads CASSPEDGGSHEQYF. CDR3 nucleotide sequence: TGTGCCAGCAGCCCAGAGGATGGAGGGAGTCACGAGCAGTACTTC.